These T cell receptor beta chains were read from a single sample in a study of blood T cell repertoires in COVID-19. Libraries were prepared by immunoSEQ multiplex PCR; TCRdb keeps only in-frame clonotypes and omits some of them. The repertoire holds about 83,000 clones, with roughly 76% as singletons. The sequencing sample was made of peripheral blood. The receptors come from a woman aged 80 or over with active or convalescent COVID-19. Each CDR3 is given with its conserved first and last residue. D genes are given only for firm matches. A clone size is listed for some rows: how often the clone was seen (once, few, many), or a class if it is expanded.

abundance,j_gene,d_gene,v_gene,CDR3nt,CDR3aa
.,TRBJ2-3,TRBD2,TRBV3-1/TRBV3-2,TGTGCCAGCCGTAGGACTAGCGGGGGGTTTACAGATACGCAGTATTTT,CASRRTSGGFTDTQYF
.,TRBJ1-1,TRBD1,TRBV5-1,TGCGCCAGCAGCTCGCTTGGGACAGATACTGAAGCTTTCTTT,CASSSLGTDTEAFF
.,TRBJ1-5,.,TRBV27,TGTGCCAGCAGTTTAACGGGGGGCGTGAGTCAGCCCCAGCATTTT,CASSLTGGVSQPQHF
few,TRBJ1-1,TRBD1,TRBV7-9,TGTGCCAGCGGCAGGGGGGCCCAAACTGAAGCTTTCTTT,CASGRGAQTEAFF
.,TRBJ1-2,TRBD1,TRBV3-1/TRBV3-2,TGTGCCAGCAGCTACCCGCGACAGGGAAACTATGGCTACACCTTC,CASSYPRQGNYGYTF
.,TRBJ1-3,TRBD1,TRBV6-5,TGTGCCAGCAGTCCCGACAGGGCCTCTGGAAACACCATATATTTT,CASSPDRASGNTIYF
.,TRBJ1-3,.,TRBV6-2/TRBV6-3,TGTGCCAGCAGCCGGGGCGCCTCTGGAAACACCATATATTTT,CASSRGASGNTIYF
once,TRBJ1-2,.,TRBV18,TGTGCCAGCTCACCCGAGGGCTGGTATGGCTACACCTTC,CASSPEGWYGYTF
.,TRBJ2-1,TRBD2,TRBV6-5,TGTGCCAGCAGTCAGAATAGCGGGGAACCCAATGAGCAGTTCTTC,CASSQNSGEPNEQFF
.,TRBJ1-2,.,TRBV11-3,TGTGCCAGCAGCCTCAGGGGAGGGGATGGCTACACCTTC,CASSLRGGDGYTF
.,TRBJ1-2,TRBD1,TRBV27,TGTGCCAGCAGGACCACACAGGGGACCTATGGCTACACCTTC,CASRTTQGTYGYTF
.,TRBJ1-6,.,TRBV5-1,TGCGCCAGCAGCCGAGAAGGACCACAGGATTCACCCCTCCACTTT,CASSREGPQDSPLHF
.,TRBJ1-1,TRBD1,TRBV15,TGTGCCACCAGCAGAGGTGGACAGGGGAGCACTGAAGCTTTCTTT,CATSRGGQGSTEAFF
.,TRBJ1-5,TRBD1,TRBV24-1,TGTGCCACCAGTCTGGGGCAGGGGGTTAGCAATCAGCCCCAGCATTTT,CATSLGQGVSNQPQHF
.,TRBJ2-2,TRBD1,TRBV4-3,TGCGCCAGCAGCCAAGATCGAGGGACAGTCACCGGGGAGCTGTTTTTT,CASSQDRGTVTGELFF
once,TRBJ2-7,TRBD1,TRBV10-1,TGCGCCAGCAGTGGGGGACAGGGATCCTACGAGCAGTACTTC,CASSGGQGSYEQYF
.,TRBJ1-5,TRBD1,TRBV6-2/TRBV6-3,TGTGCCAGCAGTTACGCCCGACAGGGGGCAACGGATCAGCCCCAGCATTTT,CASSYARQGATDQPQHF
.,TRBJ2-2,.,TRBV29-1,TGCAGCGTTGAGGAGGCCGGGGAGCTGTTTTTT,CSVEEAGELFF
.,TRBJ2-5,TRBD2,TRBV27,TGTGCCAGCAGTTTCGGGACTAGCGGGGGTACCCAGTACTTC,CASSFGTSGGTQYF
.,TRBJ2-7,TRBD1,TRBV4-1,TGCGCCAGCAGCCACATACAGGGGGGTACCTACGAGCAGTACTTC,CASSHIQGGTYEQYF
.,TRBJ1-4,TRBD1,TRBV11-2,TGTGCCAGCAGCGCCGGGACAGGTCGCCATTCTAATGAAAAACTGTTTTTT,CASSAGTGRHSNEKLFF
.,TRBJ1-6,.,TRBV7-9,TGTGCCAGCAGCTTAGCTCATTTGAATTCACCCCTCCACTTT,CASSLAHLNSPLHF
.,TRBJ1-6,.,TRBV13,TGTGCCAGCACCACCGGGGGGCTAAGCTCCTATAATTCACCCCTCCACTTT,CASTTGGLSSYNSPLHF
once,TRBJ2-7,.,TRBV5-6,TGTGCCAGCAGCTGGCGGGGCGCCTACTACGAGCAGTACTTC,CASSWRGAYYEQYF
.,TRBJ2-2,.,TRBV7-2,TGTGCCAGCAGCGCGAGGGGGTCCTTCGGCACCGGGGAGCTGTTTTTT,CASSARGSFGTGELFF
.,TRBJ1-4,.,TRBV25-1,TGTGCCAGCTCTAAGTTCGGTGGGGCGTGGGATGAAAAACTGTTTTTT,CASSKFGGAWDEKLFF
.,TRBJ2-7,.,TRBV19,TGTGCCAGTAGTATGCTAGGAGGGGCCAGCGTGCAGTACTTC,CASSMLGGASVQYF
few,TRBJ2-1,TRBD2,TRBV5-6,TGTGCCAGCAGCTTGCAACGGACTAGCGGATACAATGAGCAGTTCTTC,CASSLQRTSGYNEQFF
.,TRBJ1-2,TRBD1,TRBV28,TGTGCCAGCAGTTTGACAGGGGCAAGAAGCTATGGCTACACCTTC,CASSLTGARSYGYTF
few,TRBJ1-2,.,TRBV7-2,TGTGCCAGCAGTCTGACAGAGAACTATGGCTACACCTTC,CASSLTENYGYTF
.,TRBJ1-4,.,TRBV4-3,TGCGCCAGCAGCCAAGATTACAGGTTCAATGAAAAACTGTTTTTT,CASSQDYRFNEKLFF
.,TRBJ2-7,TRBD1,TRBV29-1,TGCAGCGTTAAATTGGGGACAGGGGGTTCCTACGAGCAGTACTTC,CSVKLGTGGSYEQYF
.,TRBJ2-1,.,TRBV27,TGTGCCAGCAGAAATAGTAACTCCTACAATGAGCAGTTCTTC,CASRNSNSYNEQFF
.,TRBJ2-7,TRBD2,TRBV27,TGTGCCAGCAGTTTACCGGGAGGCGAGCAGTACTTC,CASSLPGGEQYF
.,TRBJ2-2,TRBD2,TRBV2,TGTGCCAGCATCGGGGGGTATAGGAACGGGGAGCTGTTTTTT,CASIGGYRNGELFF
.,TRBJ2-7,TRBD2,TRBV5-1,TGCGCCAGCAGCTCGGGACTAGCGGACTACGAGCAGTACTTC,CASSSGLADYEQYF
.,TRBJ1-2,.,TRBV9,TGTGCCAGCAGCGTAGGTCAGGGACTTCTAGCTAACTATGGCTACACCTTC,CASSVGQGLLANYGYTF